This T cell receptor (beta chain) was sequenced for a study of T cell responses to AZD1222 COVID-19 vaccine. Study-wide results and caveats: Donors, mostly white British, included more females; clonal diversity was possibly underestimated. Close to half of all spike-specific TCRs reportedly target regions of the variants that are unmutated. Spike was spanned by vaccine-associated CD4 TCRs, with dominance at 160-218 and 743-854. Baseline antibody screening turned up just a handful of seropositive AZD1222 recipients.

The assay was immunoSEQ multiplex PCR, and TCRdb's table has in-frame clones only and misses some. The sample has about 120,000 clones, around 82% seen once; the top ten hold about 9.4%. To note about this clone: Its specificity is unknown.

Trimming removed 2 bases at V and 7 bases at J, with 14 bases between. This CDR3 region has 14 residues. Germline V CDR1 and CDR2: SGHDN, FVKESK. Specimen: peripheral blood, collected on day 0 of AZD1222 vaccination. V usage is TRBV14 and J usage is TRBJ1-2; D is unclear. The sequence was collected from an adult in good health. Here the CDR3 reads CASSQSTISSGYTF. CDR3 nucleotides: TGTGCCAGCAGCCAATCGACAATTTCGAGTGGCTACACCTTC.